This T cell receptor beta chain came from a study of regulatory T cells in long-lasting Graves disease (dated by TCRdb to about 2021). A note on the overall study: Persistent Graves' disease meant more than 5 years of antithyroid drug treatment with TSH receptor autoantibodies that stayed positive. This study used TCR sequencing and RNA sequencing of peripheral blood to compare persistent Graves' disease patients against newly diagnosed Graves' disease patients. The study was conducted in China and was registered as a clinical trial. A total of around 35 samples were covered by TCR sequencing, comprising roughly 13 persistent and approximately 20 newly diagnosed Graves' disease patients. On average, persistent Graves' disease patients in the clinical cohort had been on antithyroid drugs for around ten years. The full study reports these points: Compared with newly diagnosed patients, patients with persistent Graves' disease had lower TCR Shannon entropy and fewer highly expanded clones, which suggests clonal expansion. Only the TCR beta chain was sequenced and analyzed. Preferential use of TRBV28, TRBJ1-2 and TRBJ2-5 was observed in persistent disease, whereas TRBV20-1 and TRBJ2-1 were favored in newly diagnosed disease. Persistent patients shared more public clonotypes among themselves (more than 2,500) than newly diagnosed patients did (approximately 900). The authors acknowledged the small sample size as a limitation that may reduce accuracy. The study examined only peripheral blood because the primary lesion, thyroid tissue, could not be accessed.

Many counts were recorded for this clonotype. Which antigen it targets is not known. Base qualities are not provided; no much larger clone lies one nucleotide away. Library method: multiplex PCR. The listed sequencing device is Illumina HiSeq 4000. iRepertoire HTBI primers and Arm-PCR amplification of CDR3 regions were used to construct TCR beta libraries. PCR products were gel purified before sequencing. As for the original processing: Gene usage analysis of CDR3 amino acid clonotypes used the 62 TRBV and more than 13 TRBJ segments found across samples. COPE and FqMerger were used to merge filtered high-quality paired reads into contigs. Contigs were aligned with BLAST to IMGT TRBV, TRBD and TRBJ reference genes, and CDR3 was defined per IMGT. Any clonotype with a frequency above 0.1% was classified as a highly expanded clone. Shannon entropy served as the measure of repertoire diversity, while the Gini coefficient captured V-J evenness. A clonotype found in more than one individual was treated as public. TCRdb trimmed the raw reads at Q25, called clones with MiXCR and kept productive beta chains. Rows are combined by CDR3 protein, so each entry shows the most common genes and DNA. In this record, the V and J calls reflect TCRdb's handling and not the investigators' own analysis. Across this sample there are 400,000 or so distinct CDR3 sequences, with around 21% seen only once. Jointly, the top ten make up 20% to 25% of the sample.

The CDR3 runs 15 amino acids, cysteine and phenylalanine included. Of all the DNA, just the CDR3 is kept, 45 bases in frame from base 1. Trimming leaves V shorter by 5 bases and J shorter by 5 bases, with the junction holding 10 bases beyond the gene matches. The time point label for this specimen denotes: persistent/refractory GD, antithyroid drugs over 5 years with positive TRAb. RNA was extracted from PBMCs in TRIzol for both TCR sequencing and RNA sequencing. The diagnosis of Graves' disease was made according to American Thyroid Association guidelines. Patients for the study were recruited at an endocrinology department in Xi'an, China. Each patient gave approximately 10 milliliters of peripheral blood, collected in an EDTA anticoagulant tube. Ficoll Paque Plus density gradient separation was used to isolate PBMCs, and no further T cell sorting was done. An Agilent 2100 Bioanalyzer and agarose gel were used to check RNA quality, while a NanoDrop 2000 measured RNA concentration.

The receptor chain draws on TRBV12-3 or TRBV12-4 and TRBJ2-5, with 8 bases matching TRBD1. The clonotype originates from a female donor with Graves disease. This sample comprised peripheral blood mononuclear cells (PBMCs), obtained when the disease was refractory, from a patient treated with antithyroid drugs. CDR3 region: CASSPHTGQAETQYF. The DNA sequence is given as TGTGCCAGCAGTCCCCATACGGGACAGGCGGAGACCCAGTACTTC.